This entry features one T cell receptor beta chain sequence. Patients had newly diagnosed, untreated stage II-IVA oral cavity squamous cell carcinoma. The sample is drawn from a study of neoadjuvant anti-PD-1 for oral cavity cancer. Unmatched junction bases numbered 8, after V lost 4 bases and J lost 6 bases. CDR3 size: 15 residues. Per the germline V gene, CDR1 is SQVTM and CDR2 is ANQGSEA. Sequenced by immunoSEQ multiplex PCR; TCRdb stores in-frame clones only, minus some. Of about 5,700 clones listed, about three fifths are singletons. Specimen: tumor tissue, collected before nivolumab (anti-PD-1) treatment. The gene calls are TRBV29-1 and TRBJ2-3; 12 bases map to TRBD1. The receptor's source is a person aged 40-85 years with oral cavity squamous cell carcinoma. CDR3 loop: CSVGGGQGARDTQYF. The CDR3 nucleotides read TGCAGCGTTGGTGGGGGACAGGGGGCGAGGGATACGCAGTATTTT.